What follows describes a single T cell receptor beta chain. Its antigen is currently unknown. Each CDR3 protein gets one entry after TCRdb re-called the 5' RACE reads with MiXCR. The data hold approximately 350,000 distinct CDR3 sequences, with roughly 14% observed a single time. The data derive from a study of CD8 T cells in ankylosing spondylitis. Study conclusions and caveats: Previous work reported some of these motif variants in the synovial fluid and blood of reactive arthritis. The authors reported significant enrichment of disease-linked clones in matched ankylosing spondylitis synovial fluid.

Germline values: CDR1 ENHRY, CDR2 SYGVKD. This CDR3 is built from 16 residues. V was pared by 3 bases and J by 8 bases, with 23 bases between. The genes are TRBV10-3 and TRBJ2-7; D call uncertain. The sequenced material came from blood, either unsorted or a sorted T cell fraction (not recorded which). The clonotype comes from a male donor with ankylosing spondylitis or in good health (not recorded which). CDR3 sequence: CAISDFTVPIPTQQYF. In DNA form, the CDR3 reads TGTGCCATCAGTGACTTTACAGTGCCGATACCTACGCAGCAGTACTTC.